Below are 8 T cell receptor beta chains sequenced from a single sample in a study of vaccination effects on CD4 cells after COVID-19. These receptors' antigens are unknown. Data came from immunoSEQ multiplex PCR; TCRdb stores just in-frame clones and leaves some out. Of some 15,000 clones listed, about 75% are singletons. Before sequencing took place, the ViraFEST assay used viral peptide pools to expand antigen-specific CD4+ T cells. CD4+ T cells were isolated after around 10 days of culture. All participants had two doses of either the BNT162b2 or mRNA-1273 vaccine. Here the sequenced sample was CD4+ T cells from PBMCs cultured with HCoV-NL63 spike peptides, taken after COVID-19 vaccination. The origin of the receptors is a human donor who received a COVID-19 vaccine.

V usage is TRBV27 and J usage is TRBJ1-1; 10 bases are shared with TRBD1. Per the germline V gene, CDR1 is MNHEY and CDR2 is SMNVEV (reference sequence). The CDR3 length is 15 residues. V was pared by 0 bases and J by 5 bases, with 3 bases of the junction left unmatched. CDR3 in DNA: TGTGCCAGCAGTTTATCGACAGGGGGCGGGACTGAAGCTTTCTTT. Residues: CASSLSTGGGTEAFF.

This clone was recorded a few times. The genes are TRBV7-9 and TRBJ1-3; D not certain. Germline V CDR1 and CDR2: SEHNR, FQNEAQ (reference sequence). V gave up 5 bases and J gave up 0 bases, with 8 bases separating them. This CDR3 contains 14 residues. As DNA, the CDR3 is TGTGCCAGCAGCCTCCTAAGCTCTGGAAACACCATATATTTT. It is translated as CASSLLSSGNTIYF.

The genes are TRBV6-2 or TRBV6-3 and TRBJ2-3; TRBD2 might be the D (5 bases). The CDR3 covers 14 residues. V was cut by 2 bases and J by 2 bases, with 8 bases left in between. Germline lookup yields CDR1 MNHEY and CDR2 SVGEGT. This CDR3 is CASSYAGPTDTQYF. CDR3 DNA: TGTGCCAGCAGTTACGCGGGCCCCACAGATACGCAGTATTTT.

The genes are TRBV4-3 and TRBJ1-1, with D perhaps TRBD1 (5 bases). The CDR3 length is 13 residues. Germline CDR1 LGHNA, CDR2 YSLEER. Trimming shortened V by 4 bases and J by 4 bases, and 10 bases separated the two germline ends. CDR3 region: CASSPGQGTEAFF. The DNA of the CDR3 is TGCGCCAGCAGCCCCGGCCAGGGCACTGAAGCTTTCTTT.

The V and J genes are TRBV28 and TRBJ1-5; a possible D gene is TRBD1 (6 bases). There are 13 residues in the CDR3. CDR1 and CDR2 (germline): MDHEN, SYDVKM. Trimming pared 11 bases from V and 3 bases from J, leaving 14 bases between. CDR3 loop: CAGGRENNQPQHF. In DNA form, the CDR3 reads TGTGCCGGGGGCAGAGAGAACAATCAGCCCCAGCATTTT. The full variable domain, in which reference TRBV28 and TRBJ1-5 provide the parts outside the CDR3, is DVKVTQSSRYLVKRTGEKVFLECVQDMDHENMFWYRQDPGLGLRLIYFSYDVKMKEKGDIPEGYSVSREKKERFSLILESASTNQTSMYLCAGGRENNQPQHFGDGTRLSIL.

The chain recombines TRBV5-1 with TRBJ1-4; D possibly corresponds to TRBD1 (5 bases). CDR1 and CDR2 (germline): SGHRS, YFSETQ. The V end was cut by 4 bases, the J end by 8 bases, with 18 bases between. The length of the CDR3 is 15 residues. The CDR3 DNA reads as TGCGCCAGCAGCGAAACAGGTCGAGTGGAAGAAAAACTGTTTTTT. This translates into CASSETGRVEEKLFF. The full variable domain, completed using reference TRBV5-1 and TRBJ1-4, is KAGVTQTPRYLIKTRGQQVTLSCSPISGHRSVSWYQQTPGQGLQFLFEYFSETQRNKGNFPGRFSGRQFSNSRSEMNVSTLELGDSALYLCASSETGRVEEKLFFGSGTQLSVL.

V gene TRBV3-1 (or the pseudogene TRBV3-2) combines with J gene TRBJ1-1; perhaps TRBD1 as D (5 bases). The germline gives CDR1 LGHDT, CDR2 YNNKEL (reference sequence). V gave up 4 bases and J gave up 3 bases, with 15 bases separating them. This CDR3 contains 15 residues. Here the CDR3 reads CASSRGEGADTEAFF. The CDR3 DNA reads TGTGCCAGCAGCCGGGGAGAAGGGGCAGACACTGAAGCTTTCTTT.

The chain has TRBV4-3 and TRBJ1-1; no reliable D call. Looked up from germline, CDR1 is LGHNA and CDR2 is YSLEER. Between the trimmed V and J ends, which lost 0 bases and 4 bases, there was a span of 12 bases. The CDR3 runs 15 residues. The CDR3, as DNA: TGCGCCAGCAGCCAAGATACGGGTGGTGGCACTGAAGCTTTCTTT. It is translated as CASSQDTGGGTEAFF.